One and the same sample provided the 9 T cell receptor beta chains below, sequenced in a study of blood T cells in healthy people across ages. Alongside a J-beta primer mix, a sample-barcoded 5' primer served in a second PCR lasting roughly 6 to 11 cycles. MiXCR was run by TCRdb on the 5' RACE reads, yielding one entry per CDR3 protein. The data contain 600,000 to 900,000 distinct CDR3 sequences, around 24% of them singletons. These sequences were also reported in another study, on T cells of mothers and their children.

The sample comprised blood. The origin of the receptors is a boy between 10 and 17 years old in good health.

This clonotype was seen a handful of times. This chain joins TRBV7-2 and TRBJ2-5; D is possibly TRBD2 (6 bases). CDR3 size: 14 residues. Trimming removed 1 base at V and 4 bases at J, with 10 bases between. CDR1 and CDR2 (germline): SGHTA, FQGNSA. The CDR3 bases are TGTGCCAGCAGCTTAGGGAGGGCCCCAGAGACCCAGTACTTC. As protein: CASSLGRAPETQYF. Combining the CDR3 with reference TRBV7-2 and TRBJ2-5 gives the whole variable domain GAGVSQSPSNKVTEKGKDVELRCDPISGHTALYWYRQSLGQGLEFLIYFQGNSAPDKSGLPSDRFSAERTGGSVSTLTIQRTQQEDSAVYLCASSLGRAPETQYFGPGTRLLVL.

The chain combines TRBV20-1 with TRBJ2-2; 10 nucleotides agree with TRBD2. There are 17 residues in the CDR3. Trimming cost V 4 bases and J 0 bases; bases outside gene matches: 8. CDR1 DFQATT and CDR2 SNEGSKA come from the germline V gene (reference sequence). The CDR3 region has the DNA TGCAGTGCTATATCCGGGACTAGCGCCTCGAACACCGGGGAGCTGTTTTTT. Its protein is CSAISGTSASNTGELFF.

The chain uses TRBV6-5 and TRBJ2-1; D is perhaps TRBD1 (6 bases). In germline, CDR1 is MNHEY, CDR2 SVGAGI. Trimming stripped 2 bases from V and 2 bases from J, with 7 bases between. The CDR3 is 14 residues long. CDR3 coding DNA: TGTGCCAGCAGTTACGCAGGGGCCTACAATGAGCAGTTCTTC. Its translation is CASSYAGAYNEQFF.

This chain connects TRBV5-1 to TRBJ2-6, with D tentatively TRBD1 or TRBD2 (5 bases each). CDR3 size: 15 residues. Trimming cost V 2 bases and J 3 bases, with 9 bases left between them. Germline V gives CDR1 SGHRS, CDR2 YFSETQ. CDR3 DNA: TGCGCCAGCAGCTTCGAGGGGAGTGGGGCCAACGTCCTGACTTTC. Amino acids: CASSFEGSGANVLTF. Drawing the rest from reference TRBV5-1 and TRBJ2-6, the complete variable domain is KAGVTQTPRYLIKTRGQQVTLSCSPISGHRSVSWYQQTPGQGLQFLFEYFSETQRNKGNFPGRFSGRQFSNSRSEMNVSTLELGDSALYLCASSFEGSGANVLTFGAGSRLTVL.

This clonotype was detected only a few times. This chain joins TRBV6-5 and TRBJ2-5, with TRBD1 matching 9 bases. The ends lost 5 bases at V and 1 base at J; junction bases unmatched: 17. Germline V gene sequence: CDR1 MNHEY, CDR2 SVGAGI. The CDR3 loop spans 19 amino acids. The CDR3 nucleotides are TGTGCCAGCAGTCTCTCGACAGGGGGTATCCCCCCGTCCCAAGAGACCCAGTACTTC. Its translation is CASSLSTGGIPPSQETQYF.

This chain links TRBV18 with TRBJ1-2; TRBD1 might be the D (5 bases). Trimming cost V 3 bases and J 3 bases, with 11 bases left between them. Germline V gene data show CDR1 as KGHSH and CDR2 as LQKENI. This CDR3 has 14 residues. CDR3 nucleotide sequence: TGTGCCAGCTCACCCTCGGGGGTTCACTATGGCTACACCTTC. It specifies CASSPSGVHYGYTF.

This chain uses TRBV5-1 with TRBJ2-1, with D tentatively TRBD1 (5 bases). V lost 3 bases and J lost 0, with 19 bases in between. The CDR3 sequence is 18 residues long. Germline V gene data show CDR1 as SGHRS and CDR2 as YFSETQ. CDR3 nucleotides: TGCGCCAGCAGCTACTTCCAGGGCCTACAGAGCTCCTACAATGAGCAGTTCTTC. It codes for CASSYFQGLQSSYNEQFF.

This sequence joins TRBV29-1 and TRBJ1-2, with a possible D match to TRBD1 (6 bases). This CDR3 spans 13 amino acids. Trimming removed 1 base at V and 3 bases at J, with 9 bases between. The germline gives CDR1 SQVTM, CDR2 ANQGSEA. CDR3 sequence: CSVEGRGDYGYTF. The DNA for the CDR3 is TGCAGCGTTGAAGGGAGGGGGGACTATGGCTACACCTTC. The whole variable domain, remainder taken from reference TRBV29-1 and TRBJ1-2, is SAVISQKPSRDICQRGTSLTIQCQVDSQVTMMFWYRQQPGQSLTLIATANQGSEATYESGFVIDKFPISRPNLTFSTLTVSNMSPEDSSIYLCSVEGRGDYGYTFGSGTRLTVV.

The V and J genes are TRBV5-1 and TRBJ2-7, with 8 bases aligning to TRBD1. CDR3 length equals 15 residues. Germline CDR1 and CDR2: SGHRS and YFSETQ. J lost 7 bases, V lost 0 bases, and 9 bases had no gene match. The CDR3 loop reads CASSLVADRDIEQYF. The CDR3 DNA reads TGCGCCAGCAGCTTGGTAGCGGACAGGGACATTGAGCAGTACTTC.